Following are 8 T cell receptor beta chains from one sample sequenced in a study of neurological immune-mediated disorders. Via MiXCR, TCRdb re-called the 5' RACE reads, giving one row per CDR3 protein. The sample records 75,000 to 80,000 distinct CDR3 sequences, 5% to 6% being singletons. The sequenced sample was PBMCs. The receptor source for this set is a young woman with multiple sclerosis.

At least ten counts were recorded for this clonotype. V and J are TRBV5-1 and TRBJ2-3, with 10 positions matching TRBD1. Per germline, CDR1 SGHRS and CDR2 YFSETQ. V lost 4 bases and J lost 3; bases outside the gene matches: 5. The CDR3 consists of 15 residues. This CDR3 reads CASSPTGQGTDTQYF. The CDR3 DNA reads TGCGCCAGCAGCCCCACGGGACAGGGGACAGATACGCAGTATTTT.

The chain employs TRBV10-3 and TRBJ1-1, with TRBD1 matching over 11 bases. Per the germline V gene, CDR1 is ENHRY and CDR2 is SYGVKD. The CDR3 sequence is 12 residues long. V was pared by 9 bases and J by 4 bases, with 1 base of the junction left unmatched. This chain's CDR3 is CAIGTGGTEAFF. The CDR3 DNA reads TGTGCCATAGGGACAGGGGGCACTGAAGCTTTCTTT.

Many counts were recorded for this clonotype. This chain joins TRBV18 and TRBJ1-6; no clear D gene. V was shortened by 3 bases and J by 8 bases, with 11 bases between the two germline ends. There are 14 residues in the CDR3. The V gene's germline CDR1 is KGHSH and CDR2 LQKENI. CDR3 region: CASSPLPGDSPLHF. CDR3 DNA sequence: TGTGCCAGCTCACCGCTTCCTGGGGATTCACCCCTCCACTTT.

This clonotype was observed at least ten times. The junction does not match germline at one end; this may be a read error. The J gene is TRBJ1-1, the V gene TRBV10-3; TRBD1 matches at 7 bases. Germline CDR1 ENHRY, CDR2 SYGVKD. This CDR3 is built from 15 residues. The CDR3 nucleotides read TGTGCCATCAGTGACTCGACAGGGTTGAACCCTGAAGCTTTCTTT. This codes for CAISDSTGLNPEAFF.

This clonotype was seen ten or more times. The chain uses TRBV4-1 and TRBJ2-3, with D possibly matching TRBD2 (5 bases). This CDR3 region has 16 residues. V was cut by 0 bases and J by 5 bases, with 15 bases left in between. Germline lookup yields CDR1 MGHRA and CDR2 YSYEKL. The CDR3 is CASSQETGFRGDTQYF. CDR3 nucleotide sequence: TGCGCCAGCAGCCAAGAAACGGGGTTTCGTGGAGATACGCAGTATTTT.

The rearrangement uses TRBV4-1 and TRBJ1-6, with 7 bases identical to TRBD1. The length of the CDR3 is 16 residues. The germline gives CDR1 MGHRA, CDR2 YSYEKL. The V segment lost 4 bases and the J segment 3 bases; nucleotides outside the gene matches: 6. In nucleotides, the CDR3 is TGCGCCAGCAGCCGCCCCCAGGGGGACTATAATTCACCCCTCCACTTT. It translates to CASSRPQGDYNSPLHF.

This clonotype occurred a few times. The rearrangement uses TRBV5-1 and TRBJ2-7; 9 nucleotides line up with TRBD1. V shed 0 bases and J 3 bases; nucleotides not matched to a gene: 1. Per germline, CDR1 SGHRS and CDR2 YFSETQ. The CDR3 extends over 14 amino acids. This chain's CDR3 is CASSLGQGVYEQYF. CDR3 coding DNA: TGCGCCAGCAGCTTGGGACAGGGGGTCTACGAGCAGTACTTC.

This clonotype was recorded many times. The junction departs from germline at one end; a sequencing error may be responsible. This chain uses TRBV12-3 or TRBV12-4 with TRBJ1-2; 7 bases fit TRBD1. CDR3 length: 11 residues. This CDR3 reads CASSSGTATNF. The CDR3 DNA sequence: TGTGCCAGCAGTTCTGGGACAGCTACGAACTTC.